The table lists the clone carrying this T cell receptor (beta chain) with a few counts. This CDR3 spans 13 amino acids. Deletions cut 0 bases from V and 5 bases from J, with 11 bases between. The germline CDR1 and CDR2 sequences are DFQATT and SNEGSKA (reference sequence). Using its own MiXCR run on the RT-PCR reads, TCRdb lists one record per CDR3 protein. The sample lists under 200,000 distinct CDR3 sequences; 30% were seen once. The source of the sample is a study of patients and donors after allogeneic stem cell transplantation. The clonotype was recovered from a human donor who was either an allogeneic HSCT recipient or a stem cell or donor lymphocyte infusion donor (not recorded which). It is not recorded whose cells these are; they may come from a transplant donor. This chain uses TRBV20-1 with TRBJ2-7; D unresolved. Sequencing was performed on blood, either unsorted or a sorted T cell fraction (not recorded which). The CDR3 DNA is TGCAGTGCTAGAGACCCCCTGGACGACGAGCAGTACTTC. This encodes CSARDPLDDEQYF.